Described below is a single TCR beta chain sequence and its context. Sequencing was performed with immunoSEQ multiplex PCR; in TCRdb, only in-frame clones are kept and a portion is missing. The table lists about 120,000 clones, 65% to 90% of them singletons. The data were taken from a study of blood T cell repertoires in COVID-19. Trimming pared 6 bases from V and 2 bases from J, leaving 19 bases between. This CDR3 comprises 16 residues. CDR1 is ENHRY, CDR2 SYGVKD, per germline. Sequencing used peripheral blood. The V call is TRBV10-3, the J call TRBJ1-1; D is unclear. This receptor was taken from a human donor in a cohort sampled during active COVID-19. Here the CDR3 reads CAIRTEWREVNTEAFF. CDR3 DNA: TGTGCCATCAGGACGGAATGGCGGGAAGTAAACACTGAAGCTTTCTTT.